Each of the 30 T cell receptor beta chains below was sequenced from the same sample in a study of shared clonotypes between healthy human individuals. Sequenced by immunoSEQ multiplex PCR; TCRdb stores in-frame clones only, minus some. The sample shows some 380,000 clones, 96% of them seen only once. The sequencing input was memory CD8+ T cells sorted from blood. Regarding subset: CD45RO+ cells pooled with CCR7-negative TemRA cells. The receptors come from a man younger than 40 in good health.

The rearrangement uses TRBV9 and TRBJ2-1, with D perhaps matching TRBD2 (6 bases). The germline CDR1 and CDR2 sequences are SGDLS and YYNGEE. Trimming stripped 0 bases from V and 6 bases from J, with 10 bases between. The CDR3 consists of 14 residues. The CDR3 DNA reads TGTGCCAGCAGCGTAGACGGGAGACGCAATGAGCAGTTCTTC. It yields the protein CASSVDGRRNEQFF.

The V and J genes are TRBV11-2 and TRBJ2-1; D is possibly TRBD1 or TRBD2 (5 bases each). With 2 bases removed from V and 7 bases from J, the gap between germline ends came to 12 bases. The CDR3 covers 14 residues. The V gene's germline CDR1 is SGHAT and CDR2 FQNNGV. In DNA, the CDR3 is TGTGCCAGCAGCTTATTGGGGGTGGGTAATGAGCAGTTCTTC. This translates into CASSLLGVGNEQFF.

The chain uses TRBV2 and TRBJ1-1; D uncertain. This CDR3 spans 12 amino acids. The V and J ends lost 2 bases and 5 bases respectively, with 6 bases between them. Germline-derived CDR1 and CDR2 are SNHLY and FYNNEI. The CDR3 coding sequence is TGTGCCAGCAGTGAATCTGGGACTGAAGCTTTCTTT. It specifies CASSESGTEAFF.

CDR3: CASSQERPGLITYEQYF. The CDR3, as DNA: TGTGCCAGCAGCCAAGAACGCCCGGGACTCATAACCTACGAGCAGTACTTC. The chain carries TRBV4-2 and TRBJ2-7; possibly TRBD2 for D (6 bases). In germline, CDR1 is LGHNA, CDR2 YNFKEQ. V lost 0 bases and J 2 bases, leaving 17 bases between the germline ends. CDR3 length: 17 amino acids.

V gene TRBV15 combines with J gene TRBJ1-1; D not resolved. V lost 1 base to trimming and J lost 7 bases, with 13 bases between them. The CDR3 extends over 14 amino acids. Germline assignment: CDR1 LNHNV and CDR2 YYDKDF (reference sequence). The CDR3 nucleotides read TGTGCCACCAGCAGAGTCGAGGATATGAGTGAAGCTTTCTTT. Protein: CATSRVEDMSEAFF.

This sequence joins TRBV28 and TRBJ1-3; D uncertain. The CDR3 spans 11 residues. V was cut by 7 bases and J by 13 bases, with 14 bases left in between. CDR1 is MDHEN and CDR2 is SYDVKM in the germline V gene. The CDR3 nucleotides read TGTGCCAGCATTAGAGGATCAGTTATATATTTT. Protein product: CASIRGSVIYF.

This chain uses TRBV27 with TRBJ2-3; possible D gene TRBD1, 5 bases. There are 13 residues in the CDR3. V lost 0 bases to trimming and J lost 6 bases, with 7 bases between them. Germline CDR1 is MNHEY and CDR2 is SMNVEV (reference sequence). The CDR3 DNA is TGTGCCAGCAGTTTATCGAAGGGGGATACGCAGTATTTT. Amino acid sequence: CASSLSKGDTQYF.

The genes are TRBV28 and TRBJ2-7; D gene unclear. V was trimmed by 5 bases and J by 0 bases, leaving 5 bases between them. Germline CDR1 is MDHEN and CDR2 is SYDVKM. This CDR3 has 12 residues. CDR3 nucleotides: TGTGCCAGCAGTCCGAGCTCCTACGAGCAGTACTTC. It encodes CASSPSSYEQYF. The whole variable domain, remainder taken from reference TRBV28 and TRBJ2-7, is DVKVTQSSRYLVKRTGEKVFLECVQDMDHENMFWYRQDPGLGLRLIYFSYDVKMKEKGDIPEGYSVSREKKERFSLILESASTNQTSMYLCASSPSSYEQYFGPGTRLTVT.

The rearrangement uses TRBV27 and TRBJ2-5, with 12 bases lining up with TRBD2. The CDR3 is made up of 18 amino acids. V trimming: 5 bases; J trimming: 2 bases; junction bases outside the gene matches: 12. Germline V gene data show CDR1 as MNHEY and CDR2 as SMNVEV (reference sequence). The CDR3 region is CASSPRLAGVTIQETQYF. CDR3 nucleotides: TGTGCCAGCAGTCCTCGACTAGCGGGAGTGACTATTCAAGAGACCCAGTACTTC.

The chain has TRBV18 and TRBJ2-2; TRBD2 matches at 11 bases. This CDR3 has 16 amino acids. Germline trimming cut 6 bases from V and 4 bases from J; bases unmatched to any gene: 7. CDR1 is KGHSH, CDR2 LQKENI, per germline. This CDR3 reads CASSPRLAGSTGELFF. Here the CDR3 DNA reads TGTGCCAGCTCGCCCAGACTAGCGGGGAGCACCGGGGAGCTGTTTTTT.

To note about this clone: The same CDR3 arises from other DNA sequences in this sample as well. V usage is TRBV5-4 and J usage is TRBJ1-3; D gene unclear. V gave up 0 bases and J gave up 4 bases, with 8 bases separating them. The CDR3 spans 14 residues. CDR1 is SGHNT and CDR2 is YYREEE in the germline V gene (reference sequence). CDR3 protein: CASSLGGTGNTIYF. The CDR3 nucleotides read TGTGCCAGCAGCTTGGGAGGAACCGGAAACACCATATATTTT.

CDR3 in amino acids: CASSRGANGYTF. For the CDR3, the DNA is TGTGCCAGCTCAAGGGGGGCGAATGGCTACACCTTC. The gene calls are TRBV18 and TRBJ1-2; a possible D gene is TRBD1 (6 bases). The CDR3 spans 12 residues. V was cut by 5 bases and J by 6 bases, with 10 bases left in between. The germline V gene encodes CDR1 KGHSH and CDR2 LQKENI.

The CDR3 here is CAISASYPGELFF. Here the CDR3 DNA reads TGTGCCATCAGTGCTAGCTATCCCGGGGAGCTGTTTTTT. The chain joins TRBV10-3 to TRBJ2-2; D perhaps matches TRBD2 (5 bases). Trimming pared 4 bases from V and 6 bases from J, leaving 9 bases between. The CDR3 is 13 amino acids. Germline lookup yields CDR1 ENHRY and CDR2 SYGVKD.

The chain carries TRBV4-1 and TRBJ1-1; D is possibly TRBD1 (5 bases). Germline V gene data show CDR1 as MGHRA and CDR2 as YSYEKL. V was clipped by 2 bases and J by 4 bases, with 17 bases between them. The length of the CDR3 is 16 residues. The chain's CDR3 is CASSQIGTGSGTEAFF. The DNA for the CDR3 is TGCGCCAGCAGCCAAATCGGGACGGGATCGGGCACTGAAGCTTTCTTT.

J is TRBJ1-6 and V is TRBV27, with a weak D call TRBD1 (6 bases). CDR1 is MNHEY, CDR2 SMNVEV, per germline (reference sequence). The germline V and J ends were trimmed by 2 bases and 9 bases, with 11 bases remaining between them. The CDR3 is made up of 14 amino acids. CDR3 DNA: TGTGCCAGCAGTTTAAGGGGGAGGGGTTCACCCCTCCACTTT. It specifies CASSLRGRGSPLHF.

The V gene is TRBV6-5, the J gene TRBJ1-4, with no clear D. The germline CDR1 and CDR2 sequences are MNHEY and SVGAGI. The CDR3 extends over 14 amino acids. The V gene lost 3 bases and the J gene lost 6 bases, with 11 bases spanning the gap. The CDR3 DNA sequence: TGTGCCAGCAGTTATGCTCCATGGGATGAAAAACTGTTTTTT. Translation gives CASSYAPWDEKLFF.

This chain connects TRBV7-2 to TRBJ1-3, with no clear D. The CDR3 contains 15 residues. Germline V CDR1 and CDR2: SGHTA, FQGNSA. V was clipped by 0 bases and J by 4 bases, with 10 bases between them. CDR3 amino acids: CASSLARERGNTIYF. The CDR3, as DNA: TGTGCCAGCAGCTTAGCCCGGGAGAGAGGAAACACCATATATTTT.

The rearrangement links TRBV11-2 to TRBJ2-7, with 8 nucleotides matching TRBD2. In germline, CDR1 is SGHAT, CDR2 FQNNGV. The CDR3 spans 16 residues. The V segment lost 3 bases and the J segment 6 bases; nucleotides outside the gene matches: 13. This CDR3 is CASSLYLSPSGFEQYF. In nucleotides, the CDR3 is TGTGCCAGCAGCTTGTATCTGAGTCCTAGCGGGTTCGAGCAGTACTTC.

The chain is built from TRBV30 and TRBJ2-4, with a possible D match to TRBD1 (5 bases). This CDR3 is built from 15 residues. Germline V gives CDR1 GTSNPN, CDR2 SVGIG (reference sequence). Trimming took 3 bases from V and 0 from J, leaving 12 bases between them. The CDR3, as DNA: TGTGCCTGGAGCACCAAGACAGTAGCCAAAAACATTCAGTACTTC. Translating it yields CAWSTKTVAKNIQYF.

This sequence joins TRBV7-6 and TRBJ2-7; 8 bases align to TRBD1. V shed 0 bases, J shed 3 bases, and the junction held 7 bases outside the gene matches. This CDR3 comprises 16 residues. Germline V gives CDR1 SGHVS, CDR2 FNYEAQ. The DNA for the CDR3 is TGTGCCAGCAGCTTAGCTTCACAGGGGGAAGTCTACGAGCAGTACTTC. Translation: CASSLASQGEVYEQYF. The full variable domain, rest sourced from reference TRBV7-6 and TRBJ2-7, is GAGVSQSPRYKVTKRGQDVALRCDPISGHVSLYWYRQALGQGPEFLTYFNYEAQQDKSGLPNDRFSAERPEGSISTLTIQRTEQRDSAMYRCASSLASQGEVYEQYFGPGTRLTVT.

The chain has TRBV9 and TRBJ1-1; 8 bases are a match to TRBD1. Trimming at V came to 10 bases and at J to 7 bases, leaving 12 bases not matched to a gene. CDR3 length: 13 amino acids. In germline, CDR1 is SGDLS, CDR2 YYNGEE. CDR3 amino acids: CASGRGLPGEAFF. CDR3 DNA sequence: TGTGCCTCCGGCAGGGGGCTCCCCGGTGAAGCTTTCTTT.

CDR3 sequence reads: CAWSVVGGAGNTIYF. CDR3 coding DNA: TGTGCCTGGAGTGTCGTTGGGGGCGCAGGAAACACCATATATTTT. The V and J genes are TRBV30 and TRBJ1-3; D might be TRBD1 (6 bases). Trimming stripped 0 bases from V and 4 bases from J, with 13 bases between. CDR3 length equals 15 residues. Germline CDR1 reads GTSNPN; CDR2 reads SVGIG (reference sequence).

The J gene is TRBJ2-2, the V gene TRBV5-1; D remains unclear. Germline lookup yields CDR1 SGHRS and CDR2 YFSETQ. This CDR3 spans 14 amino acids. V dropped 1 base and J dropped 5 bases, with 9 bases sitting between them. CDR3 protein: CASSLTVPTGELFF. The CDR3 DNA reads TGCGCCAGCAGCTTGACAGTACCAACCGGGGAGCTGTTTTTT.

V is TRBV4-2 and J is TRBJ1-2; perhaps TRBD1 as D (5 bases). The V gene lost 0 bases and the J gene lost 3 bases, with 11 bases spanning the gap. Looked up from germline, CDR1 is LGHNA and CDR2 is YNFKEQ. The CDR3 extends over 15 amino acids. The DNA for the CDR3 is TGTGCCAGCAGCCAAGATCTGGCCAGGGACTATGGCTACACCTTC. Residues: CASSQDLARDYGYTF.

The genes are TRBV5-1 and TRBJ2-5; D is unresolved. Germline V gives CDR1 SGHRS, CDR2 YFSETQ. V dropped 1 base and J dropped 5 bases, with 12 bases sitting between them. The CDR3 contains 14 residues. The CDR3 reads CASSLSGFPETQYF. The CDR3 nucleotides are TGCGCCAGCAGCTTGTCGGGTTTTCCGGAGACCCAGTACTTC.

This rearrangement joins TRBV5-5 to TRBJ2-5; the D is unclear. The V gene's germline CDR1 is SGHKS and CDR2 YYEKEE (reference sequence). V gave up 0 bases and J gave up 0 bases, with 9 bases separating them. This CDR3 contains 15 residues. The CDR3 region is CASSLVSSYQETQYF. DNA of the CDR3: TGTGCCAGCAGCTTGGTATCTTCTTACCAAGAGACCCAGTACTTC.

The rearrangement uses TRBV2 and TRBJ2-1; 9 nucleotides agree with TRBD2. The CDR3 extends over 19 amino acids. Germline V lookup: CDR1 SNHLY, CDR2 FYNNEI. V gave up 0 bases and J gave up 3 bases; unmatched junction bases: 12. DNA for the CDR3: TGTGCCAGCAGTGAAGCGCAGACTAGCGGACCTCTGGGCTACAATGAGCAGTTCTTC. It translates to CASSEAQTSGPLGYNEQFF.

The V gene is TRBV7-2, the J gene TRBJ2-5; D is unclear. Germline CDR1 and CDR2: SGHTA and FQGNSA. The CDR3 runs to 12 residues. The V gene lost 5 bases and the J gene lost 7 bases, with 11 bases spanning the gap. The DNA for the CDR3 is TGTGCCAGCAGCCCGTTTTCGGGGACCCAGTACTTC. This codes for CASSPFSGTQYF.

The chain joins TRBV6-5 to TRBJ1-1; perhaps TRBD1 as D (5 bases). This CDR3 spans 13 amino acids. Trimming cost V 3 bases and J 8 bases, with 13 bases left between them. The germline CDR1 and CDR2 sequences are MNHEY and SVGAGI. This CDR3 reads CASSYSRAVEAFF. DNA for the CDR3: TGTGCCAGCAGTTATTCCAGGGCCGTAGAAGCTTTCTTT.

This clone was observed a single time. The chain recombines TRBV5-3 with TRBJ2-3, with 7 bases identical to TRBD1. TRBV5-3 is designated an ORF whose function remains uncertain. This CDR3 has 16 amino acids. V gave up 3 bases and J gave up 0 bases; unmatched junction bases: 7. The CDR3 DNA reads TGTGCCAGAAGCTGTAACGACAGGGAAAGCACAGATACGCAGTATTTT. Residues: CARSCNDRESTDTQYF.